These 14 T cell receptor beta chains originate from one sample sequenced in a study of blood T cells in healthy people across ages. Combining a sample-barcoded 5' primer with a J-beta primer mix, a second PCR ran for 7 to 11 cycles. TCRdb processed the 5' RACE reads anew with MiXCR; each CDR3 protein has one entry. The sample shows hundreds of thousands of distinct CDR3 sequences, over 40% of them seen only once. The source material was blood. All receptors derive from a woman aged 80 or older in good health.

The chain employs TRBV4-1 and TRBJ1-2, with D unresolved. The germline CDR1 and CDR2 sequences are MGHRA and YSYEKL. V was shortened by 4 bases and J by 2 bases, with 11 bases between the two germline ends. The CDR3 extends over 14 amino acids. CDR3 amino acids: CASSPGPQNYGYTF. The CDR3 nucleotides read TGCGCCAGCAGCCCGGGTCCTCAGAACTATGGCTACACCTTC.

The chain recombines TRBV6-1 with TRBJ2-1; 12 bases agree with TRBD2. V was clipped by 6 bases and J by 8 bases; unmatched bases: 8. This CDR3 has 15 amino acids. Looked up from germline, CDR1 is MNHNS and CDR2 is SASEGT. In DNA, the CDR3 is TGTGCCAGCAGCGATCCAGGACTAGCGGGATATGAGCAGTTCTTC. Amino acid sequence: CASSDPGLAGYEQFF.

The chain has TRBV15 and TRBJ2-1; 9 bases are shared with TRBD2. CDR3 size: 17 residues. Germline-derived CDR1 and CDR2 are LNHNV and YYDKDF (reference sequence). V trimming: 4 bases; J trimming: 7 bases; junction bases outside the gene matches: 14. This chain's CDR3 is CATSIEGLAGKQNEQFF. Written as DNA, the CDR3 is TGTGCCACCAGCATCGAAGGCCTAGCGGGAAAGCAGAATGAGCAGTTCTTC.

Comments on this clonotype: A read error may explain this, as a much larger clone is one base away. The V gene is TRBV15, the J gene TRBJ2-3; D is undetermined. V lost 3 bases and J lost 1, with 11 bases in between. The CDR3 runs 15 residues. From germline, CDR1 is LNHNV and CDR2 YYDKDF (reference sequence). The CDR3 bases are TGTGCCACCAGCAGCCCGATAACTGGCACAGATACGCAGTATTTT. Residues: CATSSPITGTDTQYF.

The rearrangement joins TRBV20-1 to TRBJ2-7, with TRBD1 matching over 7 bases. Germline lookup yields CDR1 DFQATT and CDR2 SNEGSKA (reference sequence). The CDR3 sequence is 14 residues long. V trimming: 4 bases; J trimming: 2 bases; junction bases outside the gene matches: 8. The CDR3 DNA reads as TGCAGTGCTACCGGGTTGGGACAGCCCTACGAGCAGTACTTC. Residues: CSATGLGQPYEQYF.

The table lists this clonotype with a count of one. The chain joins TRBV4-1 to TRBJ2-2; D perhaps matches TRBD1 (7 bases). Germline CDR1 and CDR2: MGHRA and YSYEKL. The CDR3 loop spans 16 amino acids. V lost 4 bases to trimming and J lost 3 bases, with 15 bases between them. The CDR3 reads CASSRAQGTDTGELFF. CDR3 nucleotide sequence: TGCGCCAGCAGCCGAGCACAGGGGACTGACACCGGGGAGCTGTTTTTT.

This chain uses TRBV12-3 or TRBV12-4 with TRBJ1-2; 7 nucleotides line up with TRBD1. The CDR3 runs to 14 residues. The V and J ends lost 1 base and 7 bases, in that order; junction bases with no gene match: 6. Here the CDR3 DNA reads TGTGCCAGCAGTTTAGGCAGGGGGTCGAGTGGCTACACCTTC. Encoded protein: CASSLGRGSSGYTF.

This chain joins TRBV24-1 and TRBJ2-3, with a tentative D call TRBD2 (5 bases). Germline CDR1 KGHDR, CDR2 SFDVKD. Trimming took 4 bases from V and 5 from J, leaving 18 bases between them. The CDR3 covers 16 residues. In DNA, the CDR3 is TGTGCCACCAGTGACCCGGCAGAGGGCTATAGAGATACGCAGTATTTT. It specifies CATSDPAEGYRDTQYF.

A word on this clonotype: Being one base from a much bigger clone, this may be a read error. The DNA of the CDR3 is TGTGCCAGCAGGGGCGCGGGGTTAGGAGAGACCCAGTACTTC. Translating gives CASRGAGLGETQYF. V usage is TRBV28 and J usage is TRBJ2-7; maybe TRBD2 (6 bases). The tail of the sequence fits TRBJ2-5 better, so the J call may be wrong. The CDR3 extends over 14 amino acids. Germline CDR1 reads MDHEN; CDR2 reads SYDVKM.

This chain links TRBV7-2 with TRBJ2-1, with D tentatively TRBD2 (6 bases). This CDR3 has 14 amino acids. Germline V gives CDR1 SGHTA, CDR2 FQGNSA. Trimming took off 5 bases at V and 12 bases at J, with 20 bases between the two ends. CDR3 residues: CASSLLGRGRGQFF. Here the CDR3 DNA reads TGTGCCAGCAGCCTGCTTGGGCGAGGGCGGGGGCAGTTCTTC.

V usage is TRBV7-6 and J usage is TRBJ1-3; 8 bases line up with TRBD1. V trimming: 1 base; J trimming: 4 bases; junction bases outside the gene matches: 3. This CDR3 spans 15 amino acids. Germline V gives CDR1 SGHVS, CDR2 FNYEAQ. DNA for the CDR3: TGTGCCAGCAGCTTAGACGGGACAGGCGGAAACACCATATATTTT. This codes for CASSLDGTGGNTIYF.

This clonotype was counted many times. The chain has TRBV5-1 and TRBJ2-1; D possibly uses TRBD1 or TRBD2 (7 bases each). The CDR3 loop spans 13 amino acids. Trimming took off 7 bases at V and 9 bases at J, with 17 bases between the two ends. The germline CDR1 and CDR2 sequences are SGHRS and YFSETQ. CDR3 DNA: TGCGCCAGCCGTCTAACAGGGGAGGGTGAGCAGTTCTTC. It specifies CASRLTGEGEQFF.

This clonotype occurred many times. The genes are TRBV29-1 and TRBJ2-5, with 7 bases that match TRBD1. The length of the CDR3 is 12 residues. V gave up 5 bases and J gave up 4 bases; unmatched junction bases: 4. Germline V CDR1 and CDR2: SQVTM, ANQGSEA. The chain's CDR3 is CSVLTGPETQYF. Here the CDR3 DNA reads TGCAGCGTTTTGACAGGGCCAGAGACCCAGTACTTC.

This sequence joins TRBV7-3 and TRBJ2-2; 7 bases match TRBD1. This CDR3 has 15 residues. The J segment lost 4 bases and the V segment lost 3 bases, leaving 5 bases of the junction unmatched. Looked up from germline, CDR1 is SGHTA and CDR2 is FQGTGA. The CDR3 sequence: CASSFRGGLTGELFF. Written as DNA, the CDR3 is TGTGCCAGCAGCTTTAGAGGGGGCCTCACCGGGGAGCTGTTTTTT.